The clone carrying this T cell receptor (beta chain) was observed a handful of times. The antigen is unknown. Clones were sequenced by immunoSEQ multiplex PCR, and TCRdb holds only the in-frame ones, with some missing. The sample consists of tens of thousands of clones, 84% of them appearing once. This sample was included in a study of Tregs in tolerant kidney transplant recipients. Study results and limitations: Expanding Tregs on activated donor B cells appeared to best identify donor-specific TCRbeta clones. This study did not directly address biological reproducibility. Few patients were studied, so findings need validation in larger groups.

There are 15 residues in the CDR3. The ends were cut back, 2 bases at V and 3 bases at J, with 12 bases in the middle. Per the germline V gene, CDR1 is WNHNN and CDR2 is SYGVQD (reference sequence). Thawed PBMCs were FACS-sorted into unstimulated CD4+CD25+CD127- regulatory T cells, CD4+CD25- non-regulatory cells, CD4 and CD8 cells. Sequencing was carried out using CD4+ T cells from blood. The chain is built from TRBV10-1 and TRBJ2-3; perhaps TRBD1 as D (5 bases). The clonotype comes from a human donor in good health. CDR3 region: CASSEKAGLTDTQYF. The CDR3 coding sequence is TGCGCCAGCAGTGAGAAGGCAGGGTTGACAGATACGCAGTATTTT.